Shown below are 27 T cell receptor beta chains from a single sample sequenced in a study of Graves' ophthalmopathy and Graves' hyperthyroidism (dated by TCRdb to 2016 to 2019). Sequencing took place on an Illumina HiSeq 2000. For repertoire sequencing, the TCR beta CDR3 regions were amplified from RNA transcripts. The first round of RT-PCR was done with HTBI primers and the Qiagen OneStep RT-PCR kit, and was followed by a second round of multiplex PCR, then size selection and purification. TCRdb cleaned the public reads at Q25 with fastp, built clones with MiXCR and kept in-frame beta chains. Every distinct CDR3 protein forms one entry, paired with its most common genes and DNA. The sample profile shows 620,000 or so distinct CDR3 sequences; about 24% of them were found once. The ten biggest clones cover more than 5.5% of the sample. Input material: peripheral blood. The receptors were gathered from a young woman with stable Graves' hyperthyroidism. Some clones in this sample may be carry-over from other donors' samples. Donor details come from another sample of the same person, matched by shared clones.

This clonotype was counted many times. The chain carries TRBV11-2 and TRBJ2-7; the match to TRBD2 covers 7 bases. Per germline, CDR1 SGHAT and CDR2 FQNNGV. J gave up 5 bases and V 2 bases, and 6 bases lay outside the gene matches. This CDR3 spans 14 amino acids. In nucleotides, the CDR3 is TGTGCCAGCAGCTTAAGCGGGGTTATCAACGAGCAGTACTTC. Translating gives CASSLSGVINEQYF.

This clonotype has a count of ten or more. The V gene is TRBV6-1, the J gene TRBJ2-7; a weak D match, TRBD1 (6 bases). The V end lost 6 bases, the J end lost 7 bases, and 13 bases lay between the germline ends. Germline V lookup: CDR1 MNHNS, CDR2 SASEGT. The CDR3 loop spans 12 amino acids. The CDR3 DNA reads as TGTGCCAGCAGGACAGGTGACATGGAGCAGTACTTC. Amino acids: CASRTGDMEQYF.

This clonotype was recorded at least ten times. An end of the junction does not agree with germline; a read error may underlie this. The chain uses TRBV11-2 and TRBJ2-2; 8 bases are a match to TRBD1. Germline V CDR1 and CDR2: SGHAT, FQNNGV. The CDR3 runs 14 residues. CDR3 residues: CASNWGRGPGELFF. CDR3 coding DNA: TGTGCAAGCAACTGGGGCAGGGGGCCCGGGGAGCTGTTTTTT.

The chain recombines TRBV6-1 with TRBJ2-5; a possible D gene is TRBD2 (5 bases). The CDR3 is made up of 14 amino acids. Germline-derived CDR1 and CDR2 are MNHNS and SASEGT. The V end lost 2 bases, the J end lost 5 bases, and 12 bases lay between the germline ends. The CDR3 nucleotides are TGTGCCAGCAGTGAATATCCGGGGAAGGAGACCCAGTACTTC. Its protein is CASSEYPGKETQYF.

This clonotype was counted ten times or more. CDR3 region: CASSSHLAGQETQYF. CDR3 bases: TGCGCCAGCAGCTCCCATCTAGCGGGCCAAGAGACCCAGTACTTC. This chain joins TRBV5-1 and TRBJ2-5, with 8 nucleotides matching TRBD2. Germline loops: CDR1 SGHRS, CDR2 YFSETQ. The V and J ends lost 3 bases and 1 base, in that order; junction bases with no gene match: 5. CDR3 size: 15 residues.

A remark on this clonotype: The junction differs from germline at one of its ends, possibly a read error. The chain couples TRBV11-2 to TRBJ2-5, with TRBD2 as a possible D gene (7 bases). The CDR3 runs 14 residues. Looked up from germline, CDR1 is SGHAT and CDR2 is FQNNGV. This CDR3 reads CASSLGGGQETKYF. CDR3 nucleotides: TGTGCCAGCAGCTTAGGCGGGGGCCAAGAGACCAAGTACTTC. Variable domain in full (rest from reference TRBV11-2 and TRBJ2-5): EAGVAQSPRYKIIEKRQSVAFWCNPISGHATLYWYQQILGQGPKLLIQFQNNGVVDDSQLPKDRFSAERLKGVDSTLKIQPAKLEDSAVYLCASSLGGGQETKYFGPGTRLLVL.

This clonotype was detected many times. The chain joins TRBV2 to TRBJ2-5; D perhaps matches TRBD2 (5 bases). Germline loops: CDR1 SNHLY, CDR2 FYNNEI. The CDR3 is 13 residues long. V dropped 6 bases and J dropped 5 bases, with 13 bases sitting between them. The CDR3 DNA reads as TGTGCCAGCAGCATCAGCGGCCCGGAGACCCAGTACTTC. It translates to CASSISGPETQYF. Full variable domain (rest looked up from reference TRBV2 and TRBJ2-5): EPEVTQTPSHQVTQMGQEVILRCVPISNHLYFYWYRQILGQKVEFLVSFYNNEISEKSEIFDDQFSVERPDGSNFTLKIRSTKLEDSAMYFCASSISGPETQYFGPGTRLLVL.

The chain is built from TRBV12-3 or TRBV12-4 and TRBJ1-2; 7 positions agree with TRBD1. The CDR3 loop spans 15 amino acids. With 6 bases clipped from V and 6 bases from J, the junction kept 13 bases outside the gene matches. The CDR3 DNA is TGTGCCAGCAGGGCACAGGGGCCGTCCCTCGATGGCTACACCTTC. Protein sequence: CASRAQGPSLDGYTF.

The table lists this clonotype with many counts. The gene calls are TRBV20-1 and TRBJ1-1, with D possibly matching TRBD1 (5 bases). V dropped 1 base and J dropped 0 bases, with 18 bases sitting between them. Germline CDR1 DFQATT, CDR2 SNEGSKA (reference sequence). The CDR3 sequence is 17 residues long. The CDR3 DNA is TGCAGTGCTAGAGGCCTACTGACCGGGACCTTGAACACTGAAGCTTTCTTT. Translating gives CSARGLLTGTLNTEAFF.

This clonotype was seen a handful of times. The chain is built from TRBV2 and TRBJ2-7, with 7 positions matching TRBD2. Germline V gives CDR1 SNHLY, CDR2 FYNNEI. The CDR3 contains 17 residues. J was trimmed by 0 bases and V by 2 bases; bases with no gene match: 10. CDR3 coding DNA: TGTGCCAGCAGTGAAAGGTGGCTAGCGGAAAGCTCCTACGAGCAGTACTTC. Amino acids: CASSERWLAESSYEQYF.

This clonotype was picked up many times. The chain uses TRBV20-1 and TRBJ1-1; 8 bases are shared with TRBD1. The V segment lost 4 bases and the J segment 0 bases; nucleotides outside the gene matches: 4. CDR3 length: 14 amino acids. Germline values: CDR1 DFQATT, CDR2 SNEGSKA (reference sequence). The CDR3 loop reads CSAIRGRMNTEAFF. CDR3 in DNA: TGCAGTGCTATCAGGGGGCGGATGAACACTGAAGCTTTCTTT.

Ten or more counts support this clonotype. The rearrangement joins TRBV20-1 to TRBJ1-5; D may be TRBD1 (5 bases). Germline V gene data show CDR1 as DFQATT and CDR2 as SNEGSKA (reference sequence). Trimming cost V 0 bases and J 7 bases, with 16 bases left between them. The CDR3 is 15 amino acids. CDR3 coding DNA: TGCAGTGCTAGAGAAGGGGCAGGGATTACCCAGCCCCAGCATTTT. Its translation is CSAREGAGITQPQHF.

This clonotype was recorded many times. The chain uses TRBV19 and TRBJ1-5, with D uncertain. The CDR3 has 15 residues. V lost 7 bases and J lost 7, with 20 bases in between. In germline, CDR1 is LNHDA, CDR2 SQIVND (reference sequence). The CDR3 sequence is CASTFTGVGNQPQHF. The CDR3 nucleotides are TGTGCCAGTACCTTCACGGGAGTGGGGAACCAGCCCCAGCATTTT.

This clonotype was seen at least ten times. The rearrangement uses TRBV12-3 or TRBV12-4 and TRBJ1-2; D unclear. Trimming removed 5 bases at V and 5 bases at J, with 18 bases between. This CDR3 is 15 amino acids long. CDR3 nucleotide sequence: TGTGCCAGCAGTCCCCGAAGGCCTGACTTTTATGGCTACACCTTC. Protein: CASSPRRPDFYGYTF.

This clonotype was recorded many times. The CDR3: CSARWGGIHEQYF. The CDR3 region has the DNA TGCAGTGCTAGGTGGGGGGGGATCCACGAGCAGTACTTC. The chain recombines TRBV20-1 with TRBJ2-7, with 7 nucleotides matching TRBD2. CDR1 is DFQATT, CDR2 SNEGSKA, per germline (reference sequence). The CDR3 has 13 amino acids. V lost 3 bases to trimming and J lost 5 bases; unmatched junction nucleotides: 7.

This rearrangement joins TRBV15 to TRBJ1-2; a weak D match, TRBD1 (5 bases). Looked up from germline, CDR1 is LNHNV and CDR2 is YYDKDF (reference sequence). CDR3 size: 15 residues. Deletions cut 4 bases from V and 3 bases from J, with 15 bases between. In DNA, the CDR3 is TGTGCCACCAGCACCCAACGGGGGGGGGACTATGGCTACACCTTC. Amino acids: CATSTQRGGDYGYTF.

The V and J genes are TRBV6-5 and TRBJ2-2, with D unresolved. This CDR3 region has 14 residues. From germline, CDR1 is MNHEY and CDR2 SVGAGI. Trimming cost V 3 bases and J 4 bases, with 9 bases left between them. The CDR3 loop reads CASSYQEGTGELFF. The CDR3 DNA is TGTGCCAGCAGTTATCAGGAAGGCACCGGGGAGCTGTTTTTT.

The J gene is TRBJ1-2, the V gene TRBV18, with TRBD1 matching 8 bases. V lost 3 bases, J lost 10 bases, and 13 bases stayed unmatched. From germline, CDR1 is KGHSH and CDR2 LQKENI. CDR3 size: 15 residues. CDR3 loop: CASSPSPGTGPSYTF. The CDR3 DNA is TGTGCCAGCTCACCTTCCCCCGGGACAGGCCCTTCCTACACCTTC.

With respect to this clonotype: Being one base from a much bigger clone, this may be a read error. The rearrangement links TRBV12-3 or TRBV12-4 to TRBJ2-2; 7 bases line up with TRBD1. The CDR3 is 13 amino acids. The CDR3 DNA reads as TGTGCCAGCAGTTTAACAGGGGCCGGGGAGCTGTTGTTT. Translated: CASSLTGAGELLF.

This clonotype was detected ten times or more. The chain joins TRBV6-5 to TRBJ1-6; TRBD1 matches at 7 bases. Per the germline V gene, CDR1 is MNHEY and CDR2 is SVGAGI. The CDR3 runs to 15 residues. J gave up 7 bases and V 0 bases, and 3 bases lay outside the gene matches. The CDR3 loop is CASSYSEGANSPLHF. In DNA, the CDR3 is TGTGCCAGCAGTTACTCGGAGGGGGCGAATTCACCCCTCCACTTT.

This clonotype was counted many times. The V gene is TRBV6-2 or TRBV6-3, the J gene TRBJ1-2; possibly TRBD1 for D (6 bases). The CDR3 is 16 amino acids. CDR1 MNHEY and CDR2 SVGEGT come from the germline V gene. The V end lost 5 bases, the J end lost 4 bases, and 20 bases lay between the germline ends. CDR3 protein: CASSPGARLLTYGYTF. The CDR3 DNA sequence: TGTGCCAGCAGTCCAGGGGCCCGCCTACTTACCTATGGCTACACCTTC.

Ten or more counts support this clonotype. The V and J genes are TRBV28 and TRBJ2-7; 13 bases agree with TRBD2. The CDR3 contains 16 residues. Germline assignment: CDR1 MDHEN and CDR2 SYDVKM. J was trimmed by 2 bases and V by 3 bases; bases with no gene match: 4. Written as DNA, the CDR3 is TGTGCCAGCAGTTTCGGACTAGCGGGAGTCACCTACGAGCAGTACTTC. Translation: CASSFGLAGVTYEQYF.

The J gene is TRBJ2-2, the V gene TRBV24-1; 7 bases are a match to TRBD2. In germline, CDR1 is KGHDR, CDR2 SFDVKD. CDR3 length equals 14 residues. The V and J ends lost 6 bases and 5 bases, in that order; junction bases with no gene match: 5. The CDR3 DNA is TGTGCCACCAGTCACACCGGGGGGACCGGGGAGCTGTTTTTT. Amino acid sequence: CATSHTGGTGELFF.

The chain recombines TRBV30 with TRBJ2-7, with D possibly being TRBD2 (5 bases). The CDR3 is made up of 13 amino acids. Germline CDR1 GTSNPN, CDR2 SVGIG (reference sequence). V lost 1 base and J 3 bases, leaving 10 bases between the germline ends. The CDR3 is CAWSGSSGYEQYF. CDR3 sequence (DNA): TGTGCCTGGAGTGGTAGCAGCGGCTACGAGCAGTACTTC.

CDR3 in DNA: TGTGCCAGCAGTGCGACGGGGAGCAATCAGCCCCAGCATTTT. Translating gives CASSATGSNQPQHF. The V and J genes are TRBV6-2 or TRBV6-3 and TRBJ1-5, with unresolved D. Trimming took off 5 bases at V and 1 base at J, with 9 bases between the two ends. CDR1 and CDR2 (germline): MNHEY, SVGEGT. The CDR3 is 14 amino acids.

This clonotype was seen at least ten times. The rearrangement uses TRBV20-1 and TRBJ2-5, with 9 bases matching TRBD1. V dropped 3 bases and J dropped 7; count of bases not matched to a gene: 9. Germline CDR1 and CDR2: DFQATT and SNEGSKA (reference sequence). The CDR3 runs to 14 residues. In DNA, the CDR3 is TGCAGTGCTAGCCGGACAGGGGAATGGAGGACCCAGTACTTC. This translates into CSASRTGEWRTQYF.

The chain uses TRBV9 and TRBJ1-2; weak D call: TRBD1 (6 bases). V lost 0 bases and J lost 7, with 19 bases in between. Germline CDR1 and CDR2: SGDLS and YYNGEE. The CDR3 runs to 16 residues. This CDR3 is CASSVEGGDTSCGYTF. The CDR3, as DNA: TGTGCCAGCAGCGTAGAGGGAGGGGACACCTCCTGTGGCTACACCTTC.